Included here is one T cell receptor (beta chain) sequence, with context. The antigen remains unidentified. The sample originates from a study of cytomegalovirus exposure and HLA in healthy donors. Overall study results and limits: It was about 150 TCR beta chains that were listed as cytomegalovirus-associated. There were several of the most significant clusters that appeared linked to common viral pathogens in a later analysis.

The ends were cut back, 1 base at V and 11 bases at J, with 8 bases in the middle. CDR3 length: 12 residues. Per germline, CDR1 MNHNS and CDR2 SASEGT. 60 Vbeta and 13 Jbeta primers were used in PCR. Profiled with immunoSEQ multiplex PCR; TCRdb holds only in-frame clones, not every one. The sample consists of roughly 250,000 clones, roughly 70% of them appearing once. The receptor was derived from a female donor in good health and CMV-seronegative. Sequencing input: PBMCs. This chain joins TRBV6-1 and TRBJ1-4; D is unclear. The CDR3 is CASSEETIKLFF. In DNA form, the CDR3 reads TGTGCCAGCAGTGAAGAGACAATCAAACTGTTTTTT.